This TCR beta chain is from a study of cytomegalovirus exposure and HLA in healthy donors. Study results and caveats: Researchers reported in a later analysis that a missense DCLRE1C variant was tied to TCR beta V- and J-gene trimming. In vitro confirmation showed three CMV-associated chains to be CMV antigen specific. On later analysis, the bulk of CMV-associated TCR beta chains appeared to be HLA-restricted. Presence/absence analysis assumed near-uniform sequencing depth across donors.

13 Jbeta primers and 60 Vbeta primers were used for the PCR. Assay used: immunoSEQ multiplex PCR; TCRdb lists only in-frame clones, some missing. Recorded for this sample: over 100,000 clones. Comments on this clone: The antigen is undetermined.

The V end was cut by 4 bases, the J end by 0 bases, with 8 bases between. The CDR3 runs 15 residues. Germline CDR1 SGHNT, CDR2 YYREEE (reference sequence). Sequencing input: PBMCs. The receptor was isolated from a man aged 30 to 39 in good health and CMV-seronegative. The chain joins TRBV5-4 to TRBJ1-6; unclear D gene. CDR3 bases: TGTGCCAGCAGCCACGGGGACTCCTATAATTCACCCCTCCACTTT. Its translation is CASSHGDSYNSPLHF.